These 7 T cell receptor beta chains were all obtained from the same sample, sequenced in a study of identical twins. Each CDR3 protein is one row after TCRdb ran MiXCR on the 5' RACE reads. Here the sample spans 130,000 to 150,000 distinct CDR3 sequences, under 4.5% being singletons. The sample comprised memory T cells sorted from blood. The receptors were gathered from a man in his late teens or twenties in good health.

V usage is TRBV28 and J usage is TRBJ1-2, with D tentatively TRBD1 (6 bases). Germline assignment: CDR1 MDHEN and CDR2 SYDVKM. This CDR3 is 13 amino acids long. V lost 4 bases and J lost 2, with 8 bases in between. The CDR3 DNA follows: TGTGCCAGCAGTTACCAGGGGAACTATGGCTACACCTTC. It is translated as CASSYQGNYGYTF.

The sample holds many counts of this clonotype. V and J are TRBV20-1 and TRBJ2-7, with 8 bases aligning to TRBD1. Germline-derived CDR1 and CDR2 are DFQATT and SNEGSKA (reference sequence). The CDR3 length is 14 residues. V dropped 2 bases and J dropped 1; count of bases not matched to a gene: 4. The CDR3 nucleotides read TGCAGTGCTAGAACAGGGGGATCTTCCTACGAGCAGTACGTC. Translated: CSARTGGSSYEQYV.

This clonotype occurred many times. The chain is built from TRBV20-1 and TRBJ2-7, with D tentatively TRBD1 or TRBD2 (5 bases each). The germline V gene encodes CDR1 DFQATT and CDR2 SNEGSKA (reference sequence). The CDR3 length is 15 residues. Trimming left V 0 bases short and J 1 base short, with 13 bases between. The DNA for the CDR3 is TGCAGTGCTAGAGATGGTATTGGGGGTTCCTACGAGCAGTACTTC. Protein product: CSARDGIGGSYEQYF.

This clonotype was counted many times. The V gene is TRBV3-1, the J gene TRBJ2-1; TRBD2 agrees at 8 bases. The V segment lost 5 bases and the J segment 7 bases; nucleotides outside the gene matches: 13. This CDR3 has 16 residues. Germline V gene lookup returns CDR1 LGHDT and CDR2 YNNKEL (reference sequence). The DNA of the CDR3 is TGTGCCAGCAGCGCCTCTCGCGGGAGGATCATGAATGAGCAGTTCTTC. As protein: CASSASRGRIMNEQFF.

This clonotype came up many times. This chain links TRBV11-3 with TRBJ2-5, with 9 bases that match TRBD2. Germline V gene lookup returns CDR1 SGHNT and CDR2 YENEEA. This CDR3 comprises 16 residues. V gave up 3 bases and J gave up 2 bases; unmatched junction bases: 7. CDR3 sequence (DNA): TGTGCCAGCAGCTTCAGAGCGGGAGGCTATCAAGAGACCCAGTACTTC. Amino acids: CASSFRAGGYQETQYF. Full variable domain (rest looked up from reference TRBV11-3 and TRBJ2-5): EAGVVQSPRYKIIEKKQPVAFWCNPISGHNTLYWYLQNLGQGPELLIRYENEEAVDDSQLPKDRFSAERLKGVDSTLKIQPAELGDSAVYLCASSFRAGGYQETQYFGPGTRLLVL.

There are a few counts of this clonotype. The V call is TRBV11-2, the J call TRBJ2-7, with D possibly being TRBD1 (5 bases). Germline values: CDR1 SGHAT, CDR2 FQNNGV. The CDR3 is 13 amino acids. The ends were cut back, 1 base at V and 4 bases at J, with 8 bases in the middle. This CDR3 is CASSLAQGYEQYF. The CDR3 nucleotides are TGTGCCAGCAGCTTAGCCCAGGGATACGAGCAGTACTTC.

This clonotype was counted at least ten times. This chain links TRBV20-1 with TRBJ2-4; 9 bases line up with TRBD2. V lost 0 bases to trimming and J lost 0 bases; unmatched junction nucleotides: 9. This CDR3 region has 18 residues. CDR1 DFQATT and CDR2 SNEGSKA come from the germline V gene (reference sequence). CDR3 DNA: TGCAGTGCTAGAGAGGCGGGAGGGGCGGAGGTAGCCAAAAACATTCAGTACTTC. It specifies CSAREAGGAEVAKNIQYF.